Listed below are T cell receptor beta chains from one sample, sequenced in a study of CD8+CD57+ T cells in acquired aplastic anemia. TCRdb analysed the reads with MiXCR anew, one entry per CDR3 protein. The repertoire has around 400,000 distinct CDR3 sequences, under 80% of them found once; the top ten carry 3.5% to 4.5%. The sample comprised sorted CD4+, CD8+, or CD8+CD57+ T cells (not recorded which) from PBMCs. All receptors derive from a human donor in good health, serving as a control. CDR3s include the opening cysteine and the closing phenylalanine or tryptophan. The D gene is left open where the match is weak. Clone size appears in some rows only: once, few, many, or a class for an expanded clone.

cdr3_length: 15
j_call: TRBJ2-7
d_call: TRBD1
v_call: TRBV6-6
clone_size: many
cdr3_nt: TGTGCCAGCAGTCACCAGGGGGCCGGGTCCTACGAGCAGTACTTC
cdr3_aa: CASSHQGAGSYEQYF

cdr3_length: 15
j_call: TRBJ1-5
d_call: -
v_call: TRBV20-1
clone_size: -
cdr3_nt: TGCAGTGCTACCGGGCCGGGGCGCGGCAATCAGCCCCAGCATTTT
cdr3_aa: CSATGPGRGNQPQHF

cdr3_length: 14
j_call: TRBJ2-7
d_call: -
v_call: TRBV10-1
clone_size: -
cdr3_nt: TGCGCCAGCAGCCGGGCCCCCCCCTCCTACGAGCAGCACTTC
cdr3_aa: CASSRAPPSYEQHF

cdr3_length: 17
j_call: TRBJ2-4
d_call: TRBD2
v_call: TRBV10-3
clone_size: -
cdr3_nt: TGTGCCAGCAGTGAAGCGGCGGGGGGACTAGCCAAAAACATGCAGTACTTC
cdr3_aa: CASSEAAGGLAKNMQYF

cdr3_length: 14
j_call: TRBJ2-7
d_call: TRBD1
v_call: TRBV29-1
clone_size: -
cdr3_nt: TGCAGCGTTATGGGGGACAGGGTATTCTACGAGCAGTACTTC
cdr3_aa: CSVMGDRVFYEQYF

cdr3_length: 17
j_call: TRBJ1-5
d_call: -
v_call: TRBV2
clone_size: -
cdr3_nt: TGTGCCAGCAGCGATTATTTGTGGGGGGTAAGCAATCAGCCCCAGCATTTT
cdr3_aa: CASSDYLWGVSNQPQHF

cdr3_length: 15
j_call: TRBJ2-7
d_call: TRBD2
v_call: TRBV7-2
clone_size: -
cdr3_nt: TGTGCCAGCAGCCTTACTAGCGGGAGCTTTGAAGAGCAGTACTTC
cdr3_aa: CASSLTSGSFEEQYF

cdr3_length: 14
j_call: TRBJ1-2
d_call: -
v_call: TRBV9
clone_size: -
cdr3_nt: TGTGCCAGCAGCTTAGACAAAGAGGGTTACTGCTACACCTTC
cdr3_aa: CASSLDKEGYCYTF

cdr3_length: 15
j_call: TRBJ1-6
d_call: TRBD1
v_call: TRBV7-3
clone_size: once
cdr3_nt: TGTGCCAGCAGCTTACGTAGCGTGACAGGGGCAGATACGCACTTT
cdr3_aa: CASSLRSVTGADTHF

cdr3_length: 14
j_call: TRBJ2-1
d_call: TRBD1
v_call: TRBV5-1
clone_size: -
cdr3_nt: TGCGCCAGCAGCTGGACAGGGGGGAGACTTGAGCAGTTCTTC
cdr3_aa: CASSWTGGRLEQFF

cdr3_length: 15
j_call: TRBJ2-1
d_call: TRBD1
v_call: TRBV7-9
clone_size: -
cdr3_nt: TGTGCCAGCAGCTTAGGGGGGACAGGGACTACCGAAGAGTTCTTC
cdr3_aa: CASSLGGTGTTEEFF

cdr3_length: 15
j_call: TRBJ2-7
d_call: TRBD1
v_call: TRBV12-3/TRBV12-4
clone_size: -
cdr3_nt: TGTGCCAGCAGTCAGGCTTTAGGGACAGCCTACGAGCAGTACTTC
cdr3_aa: CASSQALGTAYEQYF

cdr3_length: 15
j_call: TRBJ2-3
d_call: -
v_call: TRBV20-1
clone_size: few
cdr3_nt: TGCAGTGCTCGCTGGGGTGGGGGAGCGGTAGATACGCAGTATTTT
cdr3_aa: CSARWGGGAVDTQYF

cdr3_length: 15
j_call: TRBJ2-1
d_call: TRBD2
v_call: TRBV7-2
clone_size: few
cdr3_nt: TGTGCCAGCAGCTTAGGACTAGCTGGTAGGAATGAGCAGTTCTTC
cdr3_aa: CASSLGLAGRNEQFF

cdr3_length: 14
j_call: TRBJ1-6
d_call: -
v_call: TRBV9
clone_size: -
cdr3_nt: TGTGCCACCAGTGACCTGACAGGTTGGCCACCCCTCCACTTT
cdr3_aa: CATSDLTGWPPLHF

cdr3_length: 14
j_call: TRBJ1-5
d_call: TRBD1
v_call: TRBV11-2
clone_size: many
cdr3_nt: TGTGCCAGCAGCTTAAGGACAGGTGATCAGCCCCAGCATTTT
cdr3_aa: CASSLRTGDQPQHF

cdr3_length: 17
j_call: TRBJ1-1
d_call: -
v_call: TRBV12-5
clone_size: once
cdr3_nt: TGTGCTAGCAGCGCCGGGGCGGGTACAGGGACGGGCACTGAAGCTTTCTTT
cdr3_aa: CASSAGAGTGTGTEAFF

cdr3_length: 16
j_call: TRBJ2-5
d_call: -
v_call: TRBV20-1
clone_size: -
cdr3_nt: TGCAGTGCTTACCGGGACGGTTCCAATCAGCGGGAGACCCAGTACTTC
cdr3_aa: CSAYRDGSNQRETQYF

cdr3_length: 15
j_call: TRBJ2-5
d_call: -
v_call: TRBV20-1
clone_size: -
cdr3_nt: TGCAGTGCTCTTGCCACTCCGGGTCCTAAGGAGACCCAGTACTTC
cdr3_aa: CSALATPGPKETQYF

cdr3_length: 13
j_call: TRBJ2-5
d_call: TRBD2
v_call: TRBV6-5
clone_size: -
cdr3_nt: TGTGCCAGCACGGCGGGGGGGCAAGAGACCCAGTACTTC
cdr3_aa: CASTAGGQETQYF

cdr3_length: 12
j_call: TRBJ2-3
d_call: -
v_call: TRBV20-1
clone_size: many
cdr3_nt: TGCAGTGCTAGGACTGTCACAGATACGCAGTATTTT
cdr3_aa: CSARTVTDTQYF

cdr3_length: 15
j_call: TRBJ1-6
d_call: -
v_call: TRBV5-6
clone_size: once
cdr3_nt: TGTGCCAGCAGCTCCCGGGGACGCCGTAATTCACCCCTCCACTTT
cdr3_aa: CASSSRGRRNSPLHF

cdr3_length: 15
j_call: TRBJ2-4
d_call: TRBD1
v_call: TRBV4-3
clone_size: many
cdr3_nt: TGCGCCAGCAGCCACTGGACAGGGGAGGGGAACATTCAGTACTTC
cdr3_aa: CASSHWTGEGNIQYF

cdr3_length: 14
j_call: TRBJ2-1
d_call: -
v_call: TRBV9
clone_size: -
cdr3_nt: TGCGCCAGCAGCCGAGGTGGTAGACACTCTCCGACGTTCTTC
cdr3_aa: CASSRGGRHSPTFF

cdr3_length: 15
j_call: TRBJ2-5
d_call: -
v_call: TRBV2
clone_size: -
cdr3_nt: TGTGCCAGCAGTTTAGGTTCGACCAGTGCGCAGACCCAGTACTTC
cdr3_aa: CASSLGSTSAQTQYF

cdr3_length: 14
j_call: TRBJ1-1
d_call: -
v_call: TRBV12-3/TRBV12-4
clone_size: few
cdr3_nt: TGTGCCAGCAGTTTCTCGACAGTGAACACTGAAGCTTTCTTT
cdr3_aa: CASSFSTVNTEAFF

cdr3_length: 14
j_call: TRBJ1-4
d_call: -
v_call: TRBV4-1
clone_size: -
cdr3_nt: TGTGCCAGCAGCCGTAAGGGAGGTTTTGAAAAACTGTTTTTT
cdr3_aa: CASSRKGGFEKLFF

cdr3_length: 15
j_call: TRBJ1-5
d_call: -
v_call: TRBV19
clone_size: many
cdr3_nt: TGTGCCAGTAGTGGTTGGGGGCAGAGCAATCAGCCCCAGCATTTT
cdr3_aa: CASSGWGQSNQPQHF

cdr3_length: 13
j_call: TRBJ1-6
d_call: TRBD1
v_call: TRBV5-1
clone_size: -
cdr3_nt: TGTGCCAGCAGCTCGGGACAGTTGTCACCCCTCCACTTT
cdr3_aa: CASSSGQLSPLHF

cdr3_length: 14
j_call: TRBJ1-1
d_call: -
v_call: TRBV7-2
clone_size: few
cdr3_nt: TGTGCCAGCAGCTTAGCACGGACCGTACGGTATGGCTACTTT
cdr3_aa: CASSLARTVRYGYF

cdr3_length: 15
j_call: TRBJ2-3
d_call: -
v_call: TRBV7-2
clone_size: -
cdr3_nt: TGTGCCAGCAGCTTACGTACCTCAGATGAGCAGTTCTTCTATTTT
cdr3_aa: CASSLRTSDEQFFYF

cdr3_length: 18
j_call: TRBJ2-3
d_call: TRBD2
v_call: TRBV5-6
clone_size: -
cdr3_nt: TGTGCCAGCAGCTTGCAACCAGCGGGGGGCGGGGTCACAGATACGCAGTATTTT
cdr3_aa: CASSLQPAGGGVTDTQYF

cdr3_length: 13
j_call: TRBJ1-1
d_call: -
v_call: TRBV7-9
clone_size: -
cdr3_nt: TGCGCCAGCAGCGCGGCGGTTACCAGTGAAGCTTACTTT
cdr3_aa: CASSAAVTSEAYF

cdr3_length: 16
j_call: TRBJ2-3
d_call: TRBD2
v_call: TRBV7-3
clone_size: once
cdr3_nt: TGTGCCAGCAGCTCGAAACGCGGGGGGCGCACAGATACGCAGTATTTT
cdr3_aa: CASSSKRGGRTDTQYF

cdr3_length: 13
j_call: TRBJ1-5
d_call: TRBD1
v_call: TRBV12-3/TRBV12-4
clone_size: many
cdr3_nt: TGTGCCATAAAGGACAGGCCCATCATGCCCCAGCATTTT
cdr3_aa: CAIKDRPIMPQHF

cdr3_length: 15
j_call: TRBJ2-1
d_call: -
v_call: TRBV7-2
clone_size: -
cdr3_nt: TGTGCCAGCAGCTTAGGGGGCAACTCACTCTCTGGGAACTTCTTC
cdr3_aa: CASSLGGNSLSGNFF

cdr3_length: 20
j_call: TRBJ2-7
d_call: -
v_call: TRBV7-2
clone_size: many
cdr3_nt: TGTGCCAGCAGCTTACGACTTCTGACCACAGGGGAGGTTCGACATGACGAGCAGTACTTC
cdr3_aa: CASSLRLLTTGEVRHDEQYF

cdr3_length: 15
j_call: TRBJ1-5
d_call: TRBD1
v_call: TRBV7-2
clone_size: -
cdr3_nt: TGTGCCAGCAGTCGGGACAGGGAGAGCAATCAGCCCCAGCATTTT
cdr3_aa: CASSRDRESNQPQHF

cdr3_length: 20
j_call: TRBJ2-2
d_call: TRBD2
v_call: TRBV9
clone_size: few
cdr3_nt: TGTGCCAGCAGCCAAGATCTCCGTCCCGGGACTAGCGGCTACACCGGGGAGCTGTTTTTT
cdr3_aa: CASSQDLRPGTSGYTGELFF

cdr3_length: 13
j_call: TRBJ1-1
d_call: -
v_call: TRBV7-2
clone_size: -
cdr3_nt: TGTGCCAGCAGCTTACATGGAGGGGATGAGCCTTTCTTT
cdr3_aa: CASSLHGGDEPFF